Sequencing of this T cell receptor (beta chain) was carried out in a study of cytomegalovirus exposure and HLA in healthy donors. The PCR made use of 60 Vbeta and 13 Jbeta primers. Here immunoSEQ multiplex PCR was the method, and the copy in TCRdb shows in-frame clones only, minus some. The profile shows approximately 210,000 clones, 75% to 80% of them singletons. Study conclusions and caveats: A later analysis reportedly found that, within productive TCRs, an Asian-associated ancestry cluster had fewer N-insertions than the mean observed across the 666 donors. V- and J-gene trimming in TCR beta was tied to a missense DCLRE1C variant by an analysis performed later. As was reported, the classifier diagnosed cytomegalovirus status with high specificity and sensitivity.

This clone turned up a few times. The target antigen is unknown. V dropped 4 bases and J dropped 2; count of bases not matched to a gene: 3. Germline lookup yields CDR1 MNHEY and CDR2 SMNVEV (reference sequence). CDR3 length equals 14 residues. This rearrangement joins TRBV27 to TRBJ2-3, with 7 nucleotides matching TRBD1. The receptor was derived from a male donor in good health and CMV-seronegative. The sequencing input was PBMCs. CDR3 loop: CASSSTGTTDTQYF. Written as DNA, the CDR3 is TGTGCCAGCAGTTCGACAGGGACCACAGATACGCAGTATTTT.